Sequencing of this T cell receptor (beta chain) was carried out in a study of blood T cell repertoires in COVID-19. Study-wide background: Italy, Spain and the United States were the sources of the convalescent and acute COVID-19 samples. Sources were T cells, B-cell-depleted T cells, or PBMCs; the material itself was cDNA or gDNA.

In germline, CDR1 is MNHEY, CDR2 SMNVEV (reference sequence). CDR3 length equals 15 residues. The V gene lost 3 bases and the J gene lost 4 bases, with 15 bases spanning the gap. In the original processing: Scientists estimated how many nucleated cells there were by amplifying reference gene primers. The table came from immunoSEQ multiplex PCR; TCRdb's copy has only in-frame clones and leaves some out. V, J and clone size derive from that table, while D and trimming were established from the DNA sequence. The data hold under 150,000 clones, with approximately 88% observed a single time. This clonotype was sampled from a human donor in a cohort sampled during active COVID-19. The sequenced material came from peripheral blood. The rearrangement joins TRBV27 to TRBJ1-2, with a tentative D call TRBD1 (5 bases). The CDR3 DNA sequence: TGTGCCAGCAGTTTTACGGGACTGGAACGCTATGGCTACACCTTC. Amino acid sequence: CASSFTGLERYGYTF.